The following is a T cell receptor beta chain sequence with its context. This clonotype has a handful of counts. Its antigen remains unidentified. The input lacks base qualities; no much larger clone sits a single base away. This specimen belongs to a study of T cells after yellow fever vaccination (dated by TCRdb to the late 2010s). A note on the overall study: The SMART-Seq v4 Ultra Low Input RNA kit was used to prepare libraries from fractions with low cell numbers. Bulk TCR alpha and beta repertoires were sequenced longitudinally to track T-cell clones before and after primary and booster YFV17D yellow fever vaccination. Blood was drawn at multiple timepoints before and after primary and secondary immunization, with bulk PBMC replicates and cell subsets isolated. Two healthy male donors, one aged 18 to 29 and one aged 30 to 40 years, were included in the cohort.

Its CDR3 holds 16 amino acids, cysteine through phenylalanine. The kept DNA is CDR3 alone, 48 bases in frame from the first base. From a lookup of the germline V gene, CDR1 and CDR2 are LGHNA and YSLEER. Trimming takes 0 bases from V and 5 bases from J, and the germline ends sit 17 bases apart. The listed sequencing device is Illumina NovaSeq 6000. TCR cDNA was made using 5'RACE template switching, a step that added a universal primer site and unique molecular identifiers. Priming for cDNA synthesis came from both the TCR alpha and TCR beta constant segments. Two PCR steps were used to amplify libraries, with sample barcodes and sequencing adapters being added in the second step. Sequencing of the libraries was done on either Illumina HiSeq 2500 (2x100 bp) or NovaSeq (2x150 bp). Per the original workflow: MIGEC was used to demultiplex reads and collapse the reads into UMI consensus sequences, and MiXCR was used for V(D)J alignment. Clonotypes responding to the vaccine were identified with edgeR on replicate PBMC samples, with the criteria of FDR below 0.01 and a log2 fold change above 5 up to day 15. Each bulk clonotype was labeled CD4 or CD8 based on which sequenced repertoire, CD4 or CD8, contained the clonotype at higher abundance. The raw public data were reprocessed by TCRdb itself: fastp quality trimming at Q25, MiXCR clonotype calling, in-frame beta chains only. Every CDR3 protein is listed once, alongside the most common genes and DNA of its rows. Here the V and J calls rest on TCRdb's processing, not on the authors' analysis. Across this sample there are some 120,000 distinct CDR3 sequences, with roughly 15% seen only once. Roughly 44% of the sample is held by the ten biggest clonotypes.

The treatment or condition label, read with the paper, signifies: live attenuated yellow fever vaccine strain. PBMCs were isolated from peripheral blood using a standard Ficoll-Paque protocol. CD4 and CD8 T-cell fractions were isolated with Dynabeads CD4 and CD8 positive selection kits. RNA was extracted with TriZol from bulk PBMCs, CD4 and CD8 fractions, and dextramer-positive and dextramer-negative fractions. What the research found in general, with its limitations: A small fraction of clonotypes showed up in both the CD4 and CD8 compartments, probably as a result of convergent recombination. Most clones expanded after primary vaccination (around 96% of CD4 and over 80% of CD8) were re-detected after the booster, suggesting that broad memory maintenance occurred. Because the study included only a couple of donors, the extent to which the findings can be generalized is limited. Compared with the primary T-cell response, the secondary T-cell response was weaker but faster, peaking on day 5 rather than day 15. Computational filtering was required because FACS-sorted repertoires could contain abundant contaminating clonotypes from the bulk population.

The origin of this receptor is a man younger than 35 who received the YFV17D yellow fever vaccine. The input for sequencing was CD8+ T cells sorted from PBMCs, taken 5 days after the yellow fever booster vaccination. The chain is encoded by TRBV4-3 joined to TRBJ2-7, and possibly TRBD2, on 5 matching bases. Here is the DNA: TGCGCCAGCAGCCAAGAAGTTGCCGGGGTTCAGAACGAGCAGTACTTC. This yields the protein CASSQEVAGVQNEQYF.